This note documents a single T cell receptor beta chain sequence. Its antigen is undetermined. Genomic DNA of every subset was divided equally among multiple immunoSEQ plates. The table came from immunoSEQ multiplex PCR; TCRdb's copy has only in-frame clones and leaves some out. The data show 450,000 to 600,000 clones, roughly 85% seen once. Trimming shortened V by 2 bases and J by 5 bases, and 8 bases separated the two germline ends. The CDR3 totals 13 residues. Germline-derived CDR1 and CDR2 are MNHEY and SVGAGI. This sample was taken from a study of shared clonotypes between healthy human individuals. Study-level results: Among donors, sharing of clonotypes was expected to be affected by sequencing depth.

The chain uses TRBV6-5 and TRBJ2-3, with D tentatively TRBD1 (5 bases). Sequencing was carried out using PBMCs. The clonotype originates from a woman between 40 and 50 years old in good health. Some clones in this sample may be carry-over from other donors' samples. The CDR3 nucleotides read TGTGCCAGCAGTTACCCAGGGATAGATACGCAGTATTTT. Amino acids: CASSYPGIDTQYF.